This TCR beta chain was identified in a study of vaccination and CD4 T cells after COVID-19. General study points: A nonsignificant rise from roughly 21 to 40 was seen in the median number of SARS-CoV-2-reactive clonotypes.

Treatment given: roughly 11-day PBMC culture with coronavirus spike peptide pools or control peptides (ViraFEST assay). The study sequenced cultured CD4+ T cell DNA using the Oncomine TCR Beta short-read assay. Using its own MiXCR run on the PCR reads, TCRdb lists one record per CDR3 protein. This sample has approximately 12,000 distinct CDR3 sequences; approximately 53% occur once, and the top ten carry approximately 30%. The CDR3 contains 16 residues. Between the trimmed V and J ends, which lost 5 bases and 3 bases, there was a span of 19 bases. Germline CDR1 is SGHNT and CDR2 is YENEEA. Regarding this clonotype: What it recognizes is unknown.

This TCR was recovered from a human donor who had recovered from COVID-19. V is TRBV11-3 and J is TRBJ1-2; the D gene is possibly TRBD1 (5 bases). The sequencing sample was made of CD4+ T cells from blood, cultured in vitro. The CDR3 region is CASSPWPGGRDYGYTF. DNA for the CDR3: TGTGCCAGCAGCCCCTGGCCTGGGGGTAGGGACTATGGCTACACCTTC.